Sequencing of this T cell receptor beta chain was carried out in a study of blood T cell repertoires in COVID-19. Study-wide context: The United States, Italy and Spain were the sources of the acute and convalescent COVID-19 samples. T cells, B-cell-depleted T cells, or PBMCs supplied cDNA or gDNA.

The germline V gene has CDR1 GTSNPN and CDR2 SVGIG (reference sequence). Trimming pared 5 bases from V and 3 bases from J, leaving 16 bases between. The CDR3 sequence is 14 residues long. Seattle patients were enrolled during active infection and followed longitudinally. In the authors' workflow: Cell counts per sample came from amplifying reference gene primers. Method: immunoSEQ multiplex PCR; TCRdb's copy keeps in-frame clones and lacks some. The V and J calls and the clone size are those of that table, but D and trimming were determined from the DNA. Here the sample spans about 270,000 clones, approximately 84% being singletons.

Material for sequencing was peripheral blood. The TCR originated in a human donor with COVID-19, enrolled during active disease. The donor label of this sample is uncertain. The V call is TRBV30, the J call TRBJ1-1; possibly TRBD1 for D (6 bases). The CDR3 here is CAWQQQGWDTEAFF. CDR3 bases: TGTGCCTGGCAACAACAGGGATGGGACACTGAAGCTTTCTTT.